A selection of T cell receptor beta chains follows, all from one sample in a study of OX40 agonist ivuxolimab in advanced cancers. The assay was immunoSEQ multiplex PCR, and TCRdb's table has in-frame clones only and misses some. The table shows 71,000 or so clones, with roughly 92% occurring only once. The sample was CD4+ or CD8+ T cells sorted from blood, taken in a trial of the OX40 agonist ivuxolimab. These receptors were obtained from an adult with an advanced solid tumor such as melanoma, head and neck, liver or kidney cancer. Both conserved end residues are part of each CDR3. Each record gives: J gene, V gene, D gene, clone size, CDR3 protein, CDR3 DNA. A D gene is named only where the DNA matches it firmly. Clone size, where shown, is once, few, many, or a class for clones that have expanded.

TRBJ2-7 | TRBV20-1 | . | . | CSAIDSYEQYF | TGCAGTGCAATAGACAGTTACGAGCAGTACTTC
TRBJ2-1 | TRBV19 | TRBD1 | . | CASISGTGANNEQFF | TGTGCCAGTATTTCCGGGACAGGCGCCAACAATGAGCAGTTCTTC
TRBJ1-3 | TRBV6-5 | . | once | CATRARGGNTIYF | TGTGCCACCCGGGCCAGGGGTGGAAACACCATATATTTT
TRBJ1-1 | TRBV7-9 | . | . | CASSLDTGTRFF | TGTGCCAGCAGCTTAGATACGGGGACCAGGTTCTTT
TRBJ2-3 | TRBV6-1 | . | . | CASKRATDTQYF | TGTGCCAGCAAACGGGCCACAGATACGCAGTATTTT
TRBJ2-7 | TRBV9 | . | . | CASSVDEGDYEQYF | TGTGCCAGCAGCGTAGACGAGGGAGATTACGAGCAGTACTTC
TRBJ2-2 | TRBV6-1 | . | once | CASSSEGTGELFF | TGTGCCAGCAGTTCAGAGGGCACCGGGGAGCTGTTTTTT
TRBJ2-7 | TRBV7-9 | . | . | CASSDQGWGEQYF | TGTGCCAGCAGCGACCAGGGATGGGGAGAGCAGTACTTC
TRBJ1-2 | TRBV5-1 | TRBD1 | once | CASSLDRVEYGYTF | TGCGCCAGCAGTCTGGACAGGGTGGAATATGGCTACACCTTC
TRBJ2-5 | TRBV28 | TRBD2 | . | CASRDLAGGVETQYF | TGTGCCAGCAGAGATCTAGCGGGGGGCGTTGAGACCCAGTACTTC
TRBJ1-1 | TRBV6-5 | . | . | CASSSATQGQKAFF | TGTGCCAGCAGTTCCGCCACCCAGGGGCAAAAAGCTTTCTTT
TRBJ2-2 | TRBV7-2 | . | . | CASRQNTGELFF | TGTGCCAGCAGACAGAACACCGGGGAGCTGTTTTTT
TRBJ2-7 | TRBV18 | . | . | CASSPRQEVTYEQYF | TGTGCCAGCTCACCCCGACAGGAGGTTACCTACGAGCAGTACTTC
TRBJ2-1 | TRBV9 | . | . | CASSVLGGSSYNEQFF | TGTGCCAGCAGCGTGCTGGGAGGTAGCTCCTACAATGAGCAGTTCTTC
TRBJ2-2 | TRBV19 | . | . | CASSIDRGTGELFF | TGTGCCAGTAGTATAGACCGGGGGACCGGGGAGCTGTTTTTT
TRBJ2-1 | TRBV19 | TRBD2 | . | CASSIGVAGGPGNEQFF | TGTGCCAGTAGTATAGGAGTAGCGGGAGGGCCCGGGAATGAGCAGTTCTTC
TRBJ2-7 | TRBV7-2 | TRBD2 | once | CASSPGGGLAGSYEQYF | TGTGCCAGCAGCCCAGGGGGGGGACTAGCGGGATCCTACGAGCAGTACTTC
TRBJ2-7 | TRBV25-1 | TRBD1 | . | CASSEGQYSYEQYF | TGTGCCAGCAGCGAGGGACAGTACTCCTACGAGCAGTACTTC
TRBJ1-2 | TRBV20-1 | . | . | CSPGLPYGYTF | TGCAGCCCGGGGTTACCCTATGGCTACACCTTC
TRBJ2-6 | TRBV22-1 | . | . | CPGSKQKQSRANVLTF | TGTCCTGGGAGTAAGCAGAAACAAAGTCGGGCCAACGTCCTGACTTTC
TRBJ2-3 | TRBV7-6 | . | few | CASSPYYDTQYF | TGTGCCAGCAGTCCTTACTACGATACGCAGTATTTT
TRBJ1-2 | TRBV19 | . | . | CASSSPRIYGYTF | TGTGCCAGTAGTTCTCCACGGATCTATGGCTACACCTTC
TRBJ1-1 | TRBV11-3 | . | . | CASSLESAGSTEAFF | TGTGCCAGCAGCTTAGAATCGGCAGGGAGCACTGAAGCTTTCTTT
TRBJ2-2 | TRBV6-5 | . | . | CASSVGVPGELFF | TGTGCCAGCTCCGTCGGGGTCCCCGGGGAGCTGTTTTTT
TRBJ2-5 | TRBV6-1 | TRBD2 | . | CASSELRGGLGETQYF | TGTGCCAGCAGTGAGTTGCGGGGGGGCCTTGGGGAGACCCAGTACTTC
TRBJ2-1 | TRBV7-6 | . | . | CASSSVGHEQFF | TGTGCCAGCAGCTCGGTCGGGCACGAGCAGTTCTTC